This T cell receptor beta chain was observed in a study of tumor-infiltrating lymphocytes in oesophageal squamous cell carcinoma (dated by TCRdb to about 2016). As to this clonotype: Its cognate antigen has yet to be identified. A single base separates this from a much larger clone, so it may be a read error.

Receptors were amplified or captured by PCR. The sample was run on an Illumina HiSeq 2000. Using fastp trimming at Q25 and MiXCR clonotype assembly, TCRdb reanalyzed the public sequencing data and kept in-frame beta chains. Identical CDR3 protein sequences are pooled into one entry, listed with their most common genes and DNA. The sample table records more than 15,000 distinct CDR3 sequences; less than 50% of these occur just once. The top ten clones comprise around 32% of the sample. The CDR3 has 15 amino acids, counting the end cysteine and phenylalanine. Only the CDR3 DNA is retained, 45 bases long and in frame from the first base. V lost 0 bases and J lost 10 bases; the stretch between them is 17 bases long. Via the germline V gene, CDR1 is SGHRS and CDR2 YFSETQ.

The sequenced sample consisted of normal esophageal tissue next to the tumor. This sequence originates from a female donor with esophageal squamous cell carcinoma. The chain couples TRBV5-1 to TRBJ2-1; TRBD2 could be the D gene, as 5 bases match. The DNA reads TGCGCCAGCAGCTTGGCGGGGATCGCAACCTACGAGCAGTTCTTC. The resulting protein is CASSLAGIATYEQFF.